There are a few counts of the clone carrying this TCR beta chain. The CDR3 length is 15 residues. V dropped 6 bases and J dropped 0 bases, with 12 bases sitting between them. The germline gives CDR1 SNHLY, CDR2 FYNNEI. This sample is drawn from a study of T-cell reconstitution after alpha-beta-depleted transplantation in children. A TCRbeta library incorporating unique molecular identifiers was prepared. TCRdb reprocessed the PCR reads via MiXCR and lists one record per CDR3 protein. The repertoire has 350,000 to 400,000 distinct CDR3 sequences, 13% of them found once; the top ten carry around 4.5%. The source was PBMCs, collected from the stem cell graft. The chain employs TRBV2 and TRBJ2-1, with D perhaps assigned TRBD1 or TRBD2 (5 bases each). This receptor was obtained from a human donor who donated a stem cell graft to a child with Fanconi anemia. CDR3 region: CASRAGTSSYNEQFF. The DNA of the CDR3 is TGTGCCAGCAGAGCCGGGACCAGCTCCTACAATGAGCAGTTCTTC.